Below are 27 T cell receptor beta chains sequenced from a single sample in a study of T cell repertoires in ileal Crohn's disease (dated by TCRdb to between 2018 and 2021). The library was obtained by the immunoSEQ multiplex PCR assay. The immuneACCESS repertoire file appears here via TCRdb, limited to in-frame rearrangements. These files lack a portion of the clones; in checked studies, under half of the deficit traces to unresolved V genes, and the cause of the others is not known. The sample contains around 15,000 clones, roughly 80% of them found a single time. The ten largest clones represent about 14% of the sample. This specimen's time point label, interpreted: inflamed ileum from the surgical specimen. Sequencing input: ileal tissue. Source of these receptors: an adult with Crohn's disease.

The genes are TRBV7-9 and TRBJ1-1, with a tentative D call TRBD1 (6 bases). The CDR3 is 16 amino acids. The V and J ends lost 1 base and 0 bases respectively, with 12 bases between them. Germline-derived CDR1 and CDR2 are SEHNR and FQNEAQ (reference sequence). CDR3 amino acids: CASSLGDTAVNTEAFF. CDR3 coding DNA: TGTGCCAGCAGCTTAGGGGACACCGCTGTGAACACTGAAGCTTTCTTT.

The V call is TRBV7-8, the J call TRBJ1-2; the D gene is possibly TRBD1 (5 bases). V lost 1 base, J lost 5 bases, and 20 bases lay in between. This CDR3 is 17 amino acids long. Germline values: CDR1 SGHVS, CDR2 FQNEAQ. The CDR3 DNA follows: TGTGCCAGCAGCTTAGTTGCAGGGACTGTCCAGGCGTATGGCTACACCTTC. It translates to CASSLVAGTVQAYGYTF.

A few counts support this clone. The chain links TRBV10-1 to TRBJ2-1; TRBD2 agrees at 11 bases. In germline, CDR1 is WNHNN, CDR2 SYGVQD (reference sequence). Trimming cost V 3 bases and J 4 bases; bases outside gene matches: 2. This CDR3 is 15 amino acids long. CDR3 loop: CASSDTSGGYNEQFF. The DNA of the CDR3 is TGCGCCAGCAGTGATACTAGCGGGGGATACAATGAGCAGTTCTTC.

The chain uses TRBV5-1 and TRBJ1-1; D might be TRBD1 (5 bases). This CDR3 region has 15 residues. V dropped 0 bases and J dropped 3 bases, with 12 bases sitting between them. In germline, CDR1 is SGHRS, CDR2 YFSETQ. DNA of the CDR3: TGCGCCAGCAGCTTGGTAGGACGAGGGGACACTGAAGCTTTCTTT. Translating gives CASSLVGRGDTEAFF.

The gene calls are TRBV6-1 and TRBJ2-1; D is possibly TRBD1 (5 bases). This CDR3 comprises 13 residues. The V end lost 10 bases, the J end lost 1 base, and 11 bases lay between the germline ends. Germline V CDR1 and CDR2: MNHNS, SASEGT. The CDR3 spells CAIRTPSYNEQFF. CDR3 nucleotide sequence: TGTGCCATCAGGACACCTTCCTACAATGAGCAGTTCTTC.

The chain carries TRBV7-2 and TRBJ1-6, with D possibly being TRBD1 (5 bases). V lost 2 bases, J lost 6 bases, and 17 bases lay in between. Germline CDR1 is SGHTA and CDR2 is FQGNSA. This CDR3 comprises 17 residues. This chain's CDR3 is CASSLPPDGHINSPLHF. The CDR3 region has the DNA TGTGCCAGCAGCTTACCGCCAGACGGACACATTAATTCACCCCTCCACTTT.

The V and J genes are TRBV5-1 and TRBJ2-1, with 9 nucleotides matching TRBD1. The junction had 13 bases not matched to a gene; V was cut back by 5 bases and J by 7 bases. The CDR3 contains 16 residues. Per the germline V gene, CDR1 is SGHRS and CDR2 is YFSETQ. DNA for the CDR3: TGCGCCAGCAGATACACCTTCGGACAGGGGAGGAATGAGCAGTTCTTC. It encodes CASRYTFGQGRNEQFF. Supplemented by reference TRBV5-1 and TRBJ2-1, the full variable domain reads KAGVTQTPRYLIKTRGQQVTLSCSPISGHRSVSWYQQTPGQGLQFLFEYFSETQRNKGNFPGRFSGRQFSNSRSEMNVSTLELGDSALYLCASRYTFGQGRNEQFFGPGTRLTVL.

This sequence joins TRBV7-2 and TRBJ1-1; TRBD1 matches at 9 bases. Germline V gene data show CDR1 as SGHTA and CDR2 as FQGNSA. The V and J ends lost 3 bases and 2 bases, in that order; junction bases with no gene match: 10. The CDR3 has 17 residues. In DNA, the CDR3 is TGTGCCAGCAGCTTCGGTACGGGACAGGGTATTAACACTGAAGCTTTCTTT. Encoded protein: CASSFGTGQGINTEAFF.

The rearrangement links TRBV7-2 to TRBJ2-1; 8 bases map to TRBD1. Germline V gene lookup returns CDR1 SGHTA and CDR2 FQGNSA. This CDR3 has 14 residues. V was pared by 7 bases and J by 6 bases, with 8 bases of the junction left unmatched. CDR3: CASNLDRVGNEQFF. Here the CDR3 DNA reads TGTGCCAGCAACCTGGACAGGGTCGGCAATGAGCAGTTCTTC.

CDR3 in amino acids: CASSFDWTSGNEQFF. The CDR3 nucleotides are TGCGCCAGCAGCTTTGATTGGACTAGCGGCAATGAGCAGTTCTTC. The genes are TRBV5-1 and TRBJ2-1, with TRBD2 matching 10 bases. This CDR3 contains 15 residues. The germline gives CDR1 SGHRS, CDR2 YFSETQ. V gave up 2 bases and J gave up 6 bases; unmatched junction bases: 5.

The chain joins TRBV25-1 to TRBJ1-6, with D unresolved. The CDR3 is 14 residues long. With 3 bases removed from V and 11 bases from J, the gap between germline ends came to 14 bases. Looked up from germline, CDR1 is MGHDK and CDR2 is SYGVNS. CDR3 region: CASSEGKASPPLHF. The DNA for the CDR3 is TGTGCCAGCAGTGAGGGCAAGGCTTCTCCACCCCTCCACTTT.

The table lists this clone with a few counts. The chain combines TRBV10-1 with TRBJ2-2; D is ambiguous. The ends were cut back, 4 bases at V and 8 bases at J, with 26 bases in the middle. Looked up from germline, CDR1 is WNHNN and CDR2 is SYGVQD (reference sequence). This CDR3 region has 18 residues. The CDR3 DNA reads as TGCGCCAGCAGTGTAAATAAAATCGGAACAGTTGCTTCGGGGGAGCTGTTTTTT. This codes for CASSVNKIGTVASGELFF.

The chain uses TRBV2 and TRBJ2-6; maybe TRBD1 (6 bases). Trimming shortened V by 4 bases and J by 0 bases, and 13 bases separated the two germline ends. The CDR3 consists of 17 residues. From germline, CDR1 is SNHLY and CDR2 FYNNEI. For the CDR3, the DNA is TGTGCCAGCAGTGTGAGGGGGATCCTCTCTGGGGCCAACGTCCTGACTTTC. This translates into CASSVRGILSGANVLTF.

V and J are TRBV11-2 and TRBJ2-3; 12 bases align to TRBD2. This CDR3 comprises 15 residues. Germline V gene data show CDR1 as SGHAT and CDR2 as FQNNGV. V lost 1 base, J lost 4 bases, and 0 bases stayed unmatched. As DNA, the CDR3 is TGTGCCAGCAGCTTAGCTAGCGGGGGGGCAGATACGCAGTATTTT. This sequence encodes CASSLASGGADTQYF.

V is TRBV25-1 and J is TRBJ2-1; 8 bases fit TRBD2. The V gene end was trimmed by 0 bases and the J gene end by 3 bases; junction bases not matched to a gene: 7. CDR1 and CDR2 (germline): MGHDK, SYGVNS. The CDR3 extends over 17 amino acids. This CDR3 reads CASSEYSSGDYYNEQFF. CDR3 coding DNA: TGTGCCAGCAGTGAATATAGTAGCGGGGACTACTACAATGAGCAGTTCTTC.

The genes are TRBV18 and TRBJ1-5, with D perhaps TRBD1 (5 bases). Germline lookup yields CDR1 KGHSH and CDR2 LQKENI. Trimming removed 3 bases at V and 5 bases at J, with 11 bases between. The CDR3 has 14 amino acids. CDR3 nucleotides: TGTGCCAGCTCACCGTCGCAGGGTGATCAGCCCCAGCATTTT. Its protein product is CASSPSQGDQPQHF.

In its sample, this clone was seen a few times. The chain joins TRBV7-3 to TRBJ1-2; perhaps TRBD1 as D (6 bases). CDR1 is SGHTA and CDR2 is FQGTGA in the germline V gene. V gave up 0 bases and J gave up 8 bases, with 10 bases separating them. The CDR3 extends over 13 amino acids. CDR3 sequence reads: CASSLTDSGGYTF. In nucleotides, the CDR3 is TGTGCCAGCAGCTTAACGGACAGTGGGGGCTACACCTTC. The full variable domain, rest sourced from reference TRBV7-3 and TRBJ1-2, is GAGVSQTPSNKVTEKGKYVELRCDPISGHTALYWYRQSLGQGPEFLIYFQGTGAADDSGLPNDRFFAVRPEGSVSTLKIQRTERGDSAVYLCASSLTDSGGYTFGSGTRLTVV.

The chain combines TRBV5-1 with TRBJ2-2; D ambiguous. The CDR3 runs to 13 residues. Germline V CDR1 and CDR2: SGHRS, YFSETQ. The ends were cut back, 1 base at V and 7 bases at J, with 8 bases in the middle. As DNA, the CDR3 is TGCGCCAGCAGCTTGCGCCAGAACGGGGAGCTGTTTTTT. It codes for CASSLRQNGELFF.

This rearrangement joins TRBV6-5 to TRBJ2-7; 7 bases line up with TRBD2. The CDR3 contains 15 residues. With 6 bases clipped from V and 1 base from J, the junction kept 9 bases outside the gene matches. The V gene's germline CDR1 is MNHEY and CDR2 SVGAGI. This CDR3 reads CASRPLLAQSYEQYF. The CDR3 bases are TGTGCCAGCAGGCCTTTACTAGCGCAATCCTACGAGCAGTACTTC.

This chain connects TRBV11-2 to TRBJ2-5; D is unresolved. The CDR3 runs 14 residues. The V gene lost 3 bases and the J gene lost 5 bases, with 13 bases spanning the gap. The germline V gene encodes CDR1 SGHAT and CDR2 FQNNGV. This chain's CDR3 is CASSFNLVGETQYF. The CDR3 DNA reads TGTGCCAGCAGCTTTAACCTAGTGGGGGAGACCCAGTACTTC.

On this clone: Relative to the germline gene, one junction end is altered; a read error may explain this. The chain couples TRBV7-7 to TRBJ2-2; tentatively, D is TRBD1 (6 bases). The CDR3 is made up of 16 amino acids. Germline V gene data show CDR1 as SSHAT and CDR2 as FNYEAQ (reference sequence). The DNA for the CDR3 is TGTGCTAGCAGCCCCTCACCACTCAGGGGCACCGGGGAGCTGTTTTTT. This translates into CASSPSPLRGTGELFF.

This chain connects TRBV5-8 to TRBJ1-4; D remains ambiguous. V lost 4 bases to trimming and J lost 0 bases, with 13 bases between them. This CDR3 has 16 residues. The germline gives CDR1 SGHTS, CDR2 YDEGEE. The CDR3 sequence is CASSGGKGPTNEKLFF. The DNA of the CDR3 is TGTGCCAGCAGCGGAGGTAAAGGGCCAACTAATGAAAAACTGTTTTTT.

The chain couples TRBV6-6 to TRBJ1-1, with D tentatively TRBD1 (5 bases). The CDR3 length is 13 residues. V gave up 6 bases and J gave up 2 bases, with 10 bases separating them. CDR1 MNHNY and CDR2 SVGAGI come from the germline V gene (reference sequence). The CDR3, as DNA: TGTGCCAGCAGACCCGACAGCAACACTGAAGCTTTCTTT. Encoded protein: CASRPDSNTEAFF.

The chain is built from TRBV5-1 and TRBJ1-1; 9 nucleotides agree with TRBD1. The CDR3 consists of 15 residues. Germline V gene sequence: CDR1 SGHRS, CDR2 YFSETQ. V lost 2 bases, J lost 1 base, and 3 bases stayed unmatched. CDR3 sequence reads: CASSFSGQGNTEAFF. Written as DNA, the CDR3 is TGCGCCAGCAGCTTTTCGGGACAGGGGAACACTGAAGCTTTCTTT.

This clone has only one observation. V usage is TRBV2 and J usage is TRBJ2-7; 12 bases map to TRBD1. CDR1 SNHLY and CDR2 FYNNEI come from the germline V gene. The V and J ends lost 8 bases and 6 bases, in that order; junction bases with no gene match: 17. This CDR3 has 17 amino acids. The CDR3 DNA reads as TGTGCCAGCGGCCGGGACAGGGGGCCGATCGCGATCGGCGAGCAGTACTTC. Its translation is CASGRDRGPIAIGEQYF.

The chain carries TRBV5-4 and TRBJ1-2; 7 bases fit TRBD1. Germline V gene lookup returns CDR1 SGHNT and CDR2 YYREEE (reference sequence). The CDR3 has 13 amino acids. Germline trimming cut 0 bases from V and 8 bases from J; bases unmatched to any gene: 4. The CDR3 DNA reads as TGTGCCAGCAGCTTGGGGGACAGCTTCGGCTACACCTTC. This sequence encodes CASSLGDSFGYTF.

This chain connects TRBV5-1 to TRBJ2-1; 8 nucleotides agree with TRBD1. This CDR3 has 15 residues. Germline assignment: CDR1 SGHRS and CDR2 YFSETQ. Trimming removed 4 bases from V and 5 bases from J; junction bases left unmatched: 8. This CDR3 reads CASSQDRGFHNEQFF. In nucleotides, the CDR3 is TGCGCCAGCAGCCAAGACAGGGGATTCCACAATGAGCAGTTCTTC.